This record looks at one T cell receptor (beta chain) sequence and its context. This specimen comes from a study of blood T cell repertoires in COVID-19. This CDR3 has 16 amino acids. Germline V gene data show CDR1 as MDHEN and CDR2 as SYDVKM. J gave up 3 bases and V 5 bases, and 10 bases lay outside the gene matches. Original handling: Reference gene primer amplification gave estimated nucleated cell counts. The data were produced by immunoSEQ multiplex PCR, yet TCRdb's version contains in-frame clones alone and is incomplete. The DNA gave D and trimming, while V, J and clone size come from that table. The sample holds about 240,000 clones, over 80% seen once.

Sequencing input: peripheral blood. The receptor was isolated from a man aged 25-45 years who had recovered from COVID-19. This chain uses TRBV28 with TRBJ1-3; 7 bases map to TRBD1. The CDR3 is CASSLPRDSGGNTIYF. The CDR3 region has the DNA TGTGCCAGCAGTCTCCCCCGGGACAGTGGTGGAAACACCATATATTTT.